Below are 23 T cell receptor beta chains sequenced from a single sample in a study of patients and donors after allogeneic stem cell transplantation. TCRdb reprocessed the RT-PCR reads via MiXCR and lists one record per CDR3 protein. The data show 800,000 to 1,000,000 distinct CDR3 sequences, about a sixth seen once. Sequences were obtained from blood, either unsorted or a sorted T cell fraction (not recorded which). Receptors were obtained from a human donor who was either an allogeneic HSCT recipient or a stem cell or donor lymphocyte infusion donor (not recorded which). It is not recorded whose cells these are; they may come from a transplant donor.

The rearrangement joins TRBV24-1 to TRBJ2-6; no reliable D call. CDR3 size: 16 residues. CDR1 is KGHDR, CDR2 SFDVKD, per germline. Between the trimmed V and J ends, which lost 3 bases and 2 bases, there was a span of 10 bases. CDR3 DNA: TGTGCCACCAGTGATCCCCGAAATCCTGGGGCCAACGTCCTGACTTTC. Its protein product is CATSDPRNPGANVLTF.

The chain couples TRBV11-3 to TRBJ1-2; 7 nucleotides match TRBD1. The V and J ends lost 5 bases and 7 bases, in that order; junction bases with no gene match: 10. Germline lookup yields CDR1 SGHNT and CDR2 YENEEA. The CDR3 length is 14 residues. The DNA for the CDR3 is TGTGCCAGCAGCCCAGGGGGGGGTACATCTGGCTACACCTTC. This translates into CASSPGGGTSGYTF. Complete variable domain (other parts from reference TRBV11-3 and TRBJ1-2): EAGVVQSPRYKIIEKKQPVAFWCNPISGHNTLYWYLQNLGQGPELLIRYENEEAVDDSQLPKDRFSAERLKGVDSTLKIQPAELGDSAVYLCASSPGGGTSGYTFGSGTRLTVV.

This clonotype was seen only a few times. The chain uses TRBV9 and TRBJ2-1; 7 bases are a match to TRBD2. V dropped 0 bases and J dropped 2; count of bases not matched to a gene: 5. Germline V gives CDR1 SGDLS, CDR2 YYNGEE. This CDR3 region has 16 residues. CDR3 amino acids: CASSVEVAGTYNEQFF. The CDR3 region has the DNA TGTGCCAGCAGCGTAGAGGTAGCGGGTACCTACAATGAGCAGTTCTTC. Using reference TRBV9 and TRBJ2-1 for the parts outside the CDR3, the full variable domain is DSGVTQTPKHLITATGQRVTLRCSPRSGDLSVYWYQQSLDQGLQFLIQYYNGEERAKGNILERFSAQQFPDLHSELNLSSLELGDSALYFCASSVEVAGTYNEQFFGPGTRLTVL.

This clonotype was counted at least ten times. This sequence joins TRBV4-2 and TRBJ2-7, with D possibly being TRBD1 (6 bases). Germline loops: CDR1 LGHNA, CDR2 YNFKEQ. Trimming stripped 8 bases from V and 2 bases from J, with 10 bases between. The CDR3 has 12 residues. CDR3 sequence reads: CASQGSTYEQYF. The CDR3 DNA sequence: TGTGCCAGCCAGGGGTCCACCTACGAGCAGTACTTC.

This clonotype was recorded a few times. This chain uses TRBV6-1 with TRBJ2-1; 10 bases are shared with TRBD2. Trimming cost V 6 bases and J 7 bases; bases outside gene matches: 12. This CDR3 has 16 amino acids. Germline values: CDR1 MNHNS, CDR2 SASEGT. CDR3 in DNA: TGTGCCAGCAGACCACGCCCTAGCGGGAGAGGAAATGAGCAGTTCTTC. It translates to CASRPRPSGRGNEQFF.

This clonotype was picked up a small number of times. This chain joins TRBV5-1 and TRBJ2-7, with a weak D call TRBD1 (5 bases). V dropped 2 bases and J dropped 10 bases, with 10 bases sitting between them. Germline V gives CDR1 SGHRS, CDR2 YFSETQ. The CDR3 runs 11 residues. CDR3 in amino acids: CASSFGAYQYF. CDR3 DNA sequence: TGCGCCAGCAGCTTTGGGGCTTACCAGTACTTC.

The chain recombines TRBV20-1 with TRBJ2-1; 8 bases map to TRBD2. The CDR3 contains 14 residues. Unmatched junction bases numbered 7, after V lost 6 bases and J lost 3 bases. Germline CDR1 is DFQATT and CDR2 is SNEGSKA (reference sequence). The CDR3 spells CSASPGGLYNEQFF. Here the CDR3 DNA reads TGCAGTGCCTCCCCGGGAGGGCTCTACAATGAGCAGTTCTTC.

This clonotype has only a few counts. The chain employs TRBV5-1 and TRBJ2-5; D possibly uses TRBD1 or TRBD2 (6 bases each). V shed 4 bases and J shed 7 bases, with 17 bases lying between them. The CDR3 is made up of 14 amino acids. Per the germline V gene, CDR1 is SGHRS and CDR2 is YFSETQ. The CDR3 loop is CASSRGPKLGTQYF. CDR3 sequence (DNA): TGCGCCAGCAGCCGGGGGCCGAAACTTGGGACCCAGTACTTC.

This clonotype was counted at least ten times. The J gene is TRBJ2-1, the V gene TRBV28; D not resolved. The CDR3 has 11 amino acids. From germline, CDR1 is MDHEN and CDR2 SYDVKM. V lost 0 bases and J 14 bases, leaving 8 bases between the germline ends. The CDR3 protein is CASSLWDVEFF. CDR3 DNA: TGTGCCAGCAGTTTATGGGACGTGGAGTTCTTC.

This clonotype was counted between two and nine times. The chain couples TRBV29-1 to TRBJ2-2; D is unclear. The CDR3 has 14 amino acids. The V and J ends lost 2 bases and 0 bases respectively, with 7 bases between them. The germline gives CDR1 SQVTM, CDR2 ANQGSEA. CDR3 in DNA: TGCAGCGTTGAATTGCAGGCGAACACCGGGGAGCTGTTTTTT. This sequence encodes CSVELQANTGELFF.

This chain joins TRBV21-1 and TRBJ2-1; the D call in the table, TRBD2, was not verified against the DNA. TRBV21-1 is tagged as a pseudogene. The CDR3 loop spans 15 amino acids. Here the CDR3 DNA reads TGTGCCAGCAGCAAAAAGTCGAGCGGATACAATGAGCAGTTCTTC. The encoded protein is CASSKKSSGYNEQFF.

J is TRBJ1-6 and V is TRBV7-9; D call uncertain. The V gene's germline CDR1 is SEHNR and CDR2 FQNEAQ (reference sequence). CDR3 size: 14 residues. V dropped 5 bases and J dropped 9 bases, with 14 bases sitting between them. The CDR3 coding sequence is TGTGCCAGCAGCCCCGTTCTGGCCGGTTCACCCCTCCACTTT. Translated, it gives CASSPVLAGSPLHF.

This clonotype was detected a few times. This chain links TRBV12-3 or TRBV12-4 with TRBJ1-2, with 11 bases fitting TRBD1. J was trimmed by 3 bases and V by 5 bases; bases with no gene match: 5. CDR3 length equals 15 residues. The CDR3 coding sequence is TGTGCCAGCAGTCGGACAGGGGGCAACTACTATGGCTACACCTTC. This encodes CASSRTGGNYYGYTF.

This clonotype was seen only a few times. V gene TRBV9 combines with J gene TRBJ2-3; 7 bases are a match to TRBD1. Germline loops: CDR1 SGDLS, CDR2 YYNGEE. CDR3 length: 15 residues. J lost 1 base, V lost 0 bases, and 2 bases had no gene match. DNA of the CDR3: TGTGCCAGCAGCGTAGAGGGGGCGGGCACAGATACGCAGTATTTT. Translated: CASSVEGAGTDTQYF.

This clonotype has more than one count but fewer than ten. This chain joins TRBV5-1 and TRBJ1-4; no firm D call. Germline CDR1 reads SGHRS; CDR2 reads YFSETQ. With 0 bases removed from V and 5 bases from J, the gap between germline ends came to 8 bases. This CDR3 spans 14 amino acids. The CDR3 region is CASSLAAMNEKLFF. CDR3 sequence (DNA): TGCGCCAGCAGCTTGGCCGCGATGAATGAAAAACTGTTTTTT.

This clonotype was recorded many times. The chain carries TRBV5-1 and TRBJ2-1; perhaps TRBD2 as D (6 bases). The CDR3 spans 15 residues. CDR1 and CDR2 from the germline V gene are SGHRS and YFSETQ. Trimming took off 4 bases at V and 8 bases at J, with 19 bases between the two ends. DNA of the CDR3: TGCGCCAGCAGCAAACCGCGACTAGAGGCGGATGAGCAGTTCTTC. Protein product: CASSKPRLEADEQFF.

The chain has TRBV7-3 and TRBJ2-1; the match to TRBD2 covers 9 bases. This CDR3 spans 17 amino acids. Germline trimming cut 1 base from V and 4 bases from J; bases unmatched to any gene: 8. Germline loops: CDR1 SGHTA, CDR2 FQGTGA. This CDR3 reads CASSLRPPAGGYNEQFF. The CDR3 DNA reads TGTGCCAGCAGCTTAAGACCGCCAGCGGGAGGTTACAATGAGCAGTTCTTC.

This clonotype has only a few counts. This chain uses TRBV20-1 with TRBJ2-3; D is uncertain. V lost 6 bases and J lost 3, with 10 bases in between. The V gene's germline CDR1 is DFQATT and CDR2 SNEGSKA (reference sequence). The CDR3 length is 12 residues. CDR3 nucleotides: TGCAGTGCCAGCTCCCGTACAGATACGCAGTATTTT. Its translation is CSASSRTDTQYF.

The chain links TRBV12-3 or TRBV12-4 to TRBJ1-3; TRBD1 is a possible D gene (5 bases). The CDR3 covers 17 residues. Deletions cut 2 bases from V and 4 bases from J, with 18 bases between. CDR3: CASSLRQGGFRGNTIYF. In DNA form, the CDR3 reads TGTGCCAGCAGTTTACGGCAGGGAGGGTTTCGAGGAAACACCATATATTTT.

This clonotype was seen a few times. The V and J genes are TRBV4-1 and TRBJ2-7, with D unresolved. In germline, CDR1 is MGHRA, CDR2 YSYEKL. The CDR3 consists of 15 residues. Trimming left V 1 base short and J 0 bases short, with 10 bases between. CDR3 in amino acids: CASSQVTGNSYEQYF. CDR3 sequence (DNA): TGCGCCAGCAGCCAAGTTACGGGCAACTCCTACGAGCAGTACTTC.

This clonotype has just a few counts. The chain links TRBV3-1 to TRBJ1-3; possibly TRBD1 for D (6 bases). This CDR3 contains 14 residues. Trimming left V 6 bases short and J 2 bases short, with 11 bases between. Germline V gene sequence: CDR1 LGHDT, CDR2 YNNKEL (reference sequence). DNA of the CDR3: TGTGCCAGCAGAGAACAGGGAGCTGGAAACACCATATATTTT. It translates to CASREQGAGNTIYF.

This clonotype has only a few counts. The chain couples TRBV13 to TRBJ2-1; no clear D gene. CDR1 is PRHDT and CDR2 is FYEKMQ in the germline V gene (reference sequence). The CDR3 is 15 amino acids. V lost 4 bases to trimming and J lost 8 bases, with 18 bases between them. CDR3 loop: CASSYRAPQMDEQFF. The DNA of the CDR3 is TGTGCCAGCAGCTACCGGGCCCCCCAGATGGATGAGCAGTTCTTC.

This clonotype was seen only a few times. The chain is built from TRBV12-3 or TRBV12-4 and TRBJ1-2; no reliable D call. The CDR3 length is 12 residues. The V end lost 5 bases, the J end lost 3 bases, and 7 bases lay between the germline ends. CDR3 sequence reads: CASSLFDYGYTF. The CDR3 bases are TGTGCCAGCAGTCTCTTCGACTATGGCTACACCTTC.